The 17 T cell receptor beta chains below were found in one sample sequenced in a study of beta chain features in type 1 diabetes. The isolated RNA, all of it, was reverse transcribed, so expressed TCRB transcripts were what got sequenced. Method: immunoSEQ multiplex PCR; TCRdb's copy keeps in-frame clones and lacks some. The table includes approximately 200,000 clones, 9.6% detected once. Sequencing used naive CD4+ T cells from blood. All receptors come from a woman aged 18-29 years in good health.

The chain has TRBV2 and TRBJ2-1, with a tentative D call TRBD1 (5 bases). Germline lookup yields CDR1 SNHLY and CDR2 FYNNEI. CDR3 length: 14 amino acids. Trimming pared 6 bases from V and 4 bases from J, leaving 13 bases between. CDR3 protein: CASRALGRYNEQFF. The CDR3 DNA reads as TGTGCCAGCAGGGCCCTGGGGCGTTACAATGAGCAGTTCTTC.

This chain connects TRBV5-1 to TRBJ1-5; 7 nucleotides match TRBD1. Unmatched junction bases numbered 4, after V lost 0 bases and J lost 4 bases. The CDR3 runs 15 residues. Germline assignment: CDR1 SGHRS and CDR2 YFSETQ. CDR3 sequence reads: CASSLEGQRNQPQHF. DNA for the CDR3: TGCGCCAGCAGCTTGGAGGGACAGAGGAATCAGCCCCAGCATTTT.

The chain has TRBV30 and TRBJ1-3; D uncertain. With 4 bases removed from V and 1 base from J, the gap between germline ends came to 5 bases. CDR3 length: 12 amino acids. Germline values: CDR1 GTSNPN, CDR2 SVGIG (reference sequence). The chain's CDR3 is CAWTESGNTIYF. In DNA form, the CDR3 reads TGTGCCTGGACCGAGTCTGGAAACACCATATATTTT.

V is TRBV19 and J is TRBJ1-5; 9 positions agree with TRBD1. The CDR3 loop spans 15 amino acids. The germline V gene encodes CDR1 LNHDA and CDR2 SQIVND (reference sequence). The trim removed 5 bases at V and 2 bases at J, leaving 4 bases unmatched. CDR3 sequence: CASSGGQGRNQPQHF. DNA of the CDR3: TGTGCCAGTAGTGGCGGACAGGGGCGCAATCAGCCCCAGCATTTT.

This rearrangement joins TRBV5-1 to TRBJ2-7, with 14 bases lining up with TRBD2. The CDR3 length is 16 residues. Germline assignment: CDR1 SGHRS and CDR2 YFSETQ. V lost 3 bases and J lost 6; bases outside the gene matches: 8. The CDR3 nucleotides are TGCGCCAGCAGCTCGGCAGGGGGACTAGCGGGGGTCGAGCAGTACTTC. Residues: CASSSAGGLAGVEQYF.

This clone came up a few times. Other DNA sequences in this sample translate to the same CDR3. The chain uses TRBV5-1 and TRBJ2-5; D not resolved. V lost 0 bases to trimming and J lost 0 bases, with 6 bases between them. Germline values: CDR1 SGHRS, CDR2 YFSETQ. This CDR3 is built from 14 residues. The CDR3 is CASSLDSYQETQYF. In DNA, the CDR3 is TGCGCCAGCAGCTTGGACAGTTACCAAGAGACCCAGTACTTC.

This clone has a handful of counts. The chain has TRBV6-7 and TRBJ2-4, with a possible D match to TRBD2 (6 bases). TRBV6-7 is an open reading frame whose function is uncertain. CDR3 length: 14 amino acids. The V and J ends lost 5 bases and 3 bases respectively, with 11 bases between them. CDR3 sequence reads: CASSRGLDKNIQYF. CDR3 sequence (DNA): TGTGCCAGCAGTAGGGGACTCGACAAAAACATTCAGTACTTC.

The chain recombines TRBV2 with TRBJ2-5; 7 bases map to TRBD1. The junction had 11 bases not matched to a gene; V was cut back by 5 bases and J by 5 bases. The germline CDR1 and CDR2 sequences are SNHLY and FYNNEI. The CDR3 runs 15 residues. The CDR3 coding sequence is TGTGCCAGCAGTATAGACAGGGAACTGGTGGAGACCCAGTACTTC. Translation gives CASSIDRELVETQYF.

Only a few counts were recorded for this clone. The rearrangement uses TRBV7-6 and TRBJ2-1; 11 bases match TRBD1. The CDR3 is 18 amino acids. Germline V gives CDR1 SGHVS, CDR2 FNYEAQ. The J segment lost 6 bases and the V segment lost 4 bases, leaving 14 bases of the junction unmatched. The CDR3 sequence: CASSSRTGGGIKGNEQFF. The DNA of the CDR3 is TGTGCCAGCAGCTCAAGGACAGGGGGCGGAATAAAAGGCAATGAGCAGTTCTTC.

This clone was picked up a small number of times. The rearrangement joins TRBV30 to TRBJ2-7; D is possibly TRBD1 (5 bases). The CDR3 covers 15 residues. The V gene lost 3 bases and the J gene lost 3 bases, with 18 bases spanning the gap. Looked up from germline, CDR1 is GTSNPN and CDR2 is SVGIG (reference sequence). The CDR3 reads CAWSALPQGYYEQYF. The CDR3 DNA reads TGTGCCTGGAGCGCATTGCCTCAGGGTTACTACGAGCAGTACTTC.

This clone was counted only a few times. The CDR3 loop is CASSDRDTGELFF. In DNA form, the CDR3 reads TGTGCCAGCAGTGACCGGGACACCGGGGAGCTGTTTTTT. The chain joins TRBV6-4 to TRBJ2-2, with D unclear. The germline V gene encodes CDR1 MRHNA and CDR2 SNTAGT. Trimming removed 2 bases from V and 3 bases from J, with 4 bases in between. This CDR3 region has 13 residues.

The table lists this clone with a few counts. The rearrangement joins TRBV6-1 to TRBJ1-5; D uncertain. Germline V gene sequence: CDR1 MNHNS, CDR2 SASEGT. The germline V and J ends were trimmed by 7 bases and 8 bases, with 9 bases remaining between them. The CDR3 is made up of 11 amino acids. CDR3 nucleotides: TGTGCCAGCACCTTTAATGAGCCCCAGCATTTT. Residues: CASTFNEPQHF.

The chain couples TRBV14 to TRBJ2-7; 10 bases are shared with TRBD2. The CDR3 covers 13 residues. Trimming removed 5 bases from V and 4 bases from J; junction bases left unmatched: 2. The V gene's germline CDR1 is SGHDN and CDR2 FVKESK. CDR3 nucleotides: TGTGCCAGCAGCTCTAGCGGGAGTTACGAGCAGTACTTC. Its translation is CASSSSGSYEQYF.

This clone was seen a handful of times. The genes are TRBV5-1 and TRBJ2-3; TRBD2 matches 12 bases. The CDR3 has 16 amino acids. Trimming cost V 4 bases and J 0 bases; bases outside gene matches: 3. The germline V gene has CDR1 SGHRS and CDR2 YFSETQ. The chain's CDR3 is CASSPGTSGSTDTQYF. CDR3 DNA: TGCGCCAGCAGCCCCGGGACTAGCGGGAGCACAGATACGCAGTATTTT.

The chain has TRBV4-2 and TRBJ2-1; TRBD2 might be the D (6 bases). The V end was cut by 2 bases, the J end by 7 bases, with 15 bases between. This CDR3 is built from 15 residues. Germline V CDR1 and CDR2: LGHNA, YNFKEQ. The CDR3 nucleotides are TGTGCCAGCAGCCAACTCCTTAGCGGAAGAAATGAGCAGTTCTTC. This encodes CASSQLLSGRNEQFF.

The genes are TRBV2 and TRBJ2-7; TRBD2 aligns across 7 bases. The germline gives CDR1 SNHLY, CDR2 FYNNEI. The CDR3 spans 20 residues. V was pared by 1 base and J by 0 bases, with 18 bases of the junction left unmatched. The CDR3 DNA follows: TGTGCCAGCAGTGAAGTTTTTGGACTAGTACCGGGTTCGAGCTCCTACGAGCAGTACTTC. It yields the protein CASSEVFGLVPGSSSYEQYF.

The chain has TRBV29-1 and TRBJ2-7; TRBD1 might be the D (5 bases). Between the trimmed V and J ends, which lost 3 bases and 0 bases, there was a span of 15 bases. CDR3 size: 15 residues. CDR1 and CDR2 (germline): SQVTM, ANQGSEA. The CDR3: CSVELSFTGSYEQYF. In nucleotides, the CDR3 is TGCAGCGTTGAGTTGTCATTCACAGGCTCCTACGAGCAGTACTTC.